The 17 T cell receptor beta chains below come from one sample, sequenced in a study of shared clonotypes between healthy human individuals. Using immunoSEQ multiplex PCR, the repertoire was profiled, and TCRdb retains in-frame clones only, with some absent. Of over 850,000 clones listed, around 78% were seen once; the top ten hold roughly 0.55%. Material for sequencing was memory CD4+ T cells from PBMCs. The subset was: CD45RA-negative fraction. These TCRs come from a man aged 18 to 30 in good health. Some clones in this sample may be carry-over from other donors' samples.

This clone occurred a few times. The V call is TRBV11-1, the J call TRBJ2-7; D call uncertain. This CDR3 has 13 residues. The germline gives CDR1 SGHAT, CDR2 FQDESV (reference sequence). Trimming pared 4 bases from V and 4 bases from J, leaving 11 bases between. CDR3 nucleotide sequence: TGTGCCAGCAGCTCACCTTATGGATACGAGCAGTACTTC. Its translation: CASSSPYGYEQYF.

This clone was seen a single time. The J gene is TRBJ1-1, the V gene TRBV6-6, with no clear D. CDR1 and CDR2 from the germline V gene are MNHNY and SVGAGI (reference sequence). V lost 5 bases to trimming and J lost 0 bases, with 7 bases between them. The CDR3 sequence is 13 residues long. CDR3 sequence: CASSSNMNTEAFF. The CDR3 nucleotides are TGTGCCAGCAGTAGCAACATGAACACTGAAGCTTTCTTT.

This clone was found once. The sample holds other DNA sequences that translate to the same CDR3. V and J are TRBV9 and TRBJ2-3; 8 bases match TRBD2. The V and J ends lost 2 bases and 2 bases, in that order; junction bases with no gene match: 7. The CDR3 spans 16 residues. Germline V lookup: CDR1 SGDLS, CDR2 YYNGEE. The CDR3 DNA reads as TGTGCCAGCAGCGTCGGACTAGCTGTAAACACAGATACGCAGTATTTT. It is translated as CASSVGLAVNTDTQYF.

This clone was found once. The chain recombines TRBV6-5 with TRBJ2-1; possibly TRBD2 for D (6 bases). There are 15 residues in the CDR3. Looked up from germline, CDR1 is MNHEY and CDR2 is SVGAGI. V was shortened by 2 bases and J by 9 bases, with 17 bases between the two germline ends. The CDR3 sequence: CASSYGVGGLSEQFF. CDR3 nucleotide sequence: TGTGCCAGCAGTTACGGGGTGGGGGGTTTGAGTGAGCAGTTCTTC.

Here the CDR3 reads CAWSVNRGHGELFF. Here the CDR3 DNA reads TGTGCCTGGAGTGTAAACAGGGGTCACGGGGAGCTGTTTTTT. This chain connects TRBV30 to TRBJ2-2; 7 bases line up with TRBD1. V was pared by 0 bases and J by 7 bases, with 5 bases of the junction left unmatched. The CDR3 is made up of 14 amino acids. The germline CDR1 and CDR2 sequences are GTSNPN and SVGIG (reference sequence).

V usage is TRBV6-5 and J usage is TRBJ2-7; D might be TRBD1 (5 bases). This CDR3 has 13 amino acids. Germline lookup yields CDR1 MNHEY and CDR2 SVGAGI. V was shortened by 5 bases and J by 2 bases, with 10 bases between the two germline ends. CDR3 residues: CASSRPGTYEQYF. DNA for the CDR3: TGTGCCAGCAGTCGGCCAGGGACCTACGAGCAGTACTTC.

V gene TRBV20-1 combines with J gene TRBJ2-7; 11 bases fit TRBD2. The CDR3 spans 11 residues. The germline V gene has CDR1 DFQATT and CDR2 SNEGSKA (reference sequence). The junction had 2 bases not matched to a gene; V was cut back by 7 bases and J by 6 bases. The CDR3 bases are TGCAGTGTAACTAGCGGGAGCGAGCAGTACTTC. As protein: CSVTSGSEQYF.

V and J are TRBV28 and TRBJ2-7, with D tentatively TRBD2 (7 bases). Between the trimmed V and J ends, which lost 4 bases and 2 bases, there was a span of 21 bases. CDR1 and CDR2 from the germline V gene are MDHEN and SYDVKM. This CDR3 is built from 17 residues. CDR3 loop: CASSSAQGRGSPYEQYF. CDR3 DNA: TGTGCCAGCAGTTCGGCGCAGGGGAGGGGCTCCCCCTACGAGCAGTACTTC.

This clone was seen a few times. The rearrangement links TRBV6-7 to TRBJ2-1; 7 nucleotides agree with TRBD2. TRBV6-7 is marked as an open reading frame, function uncertain. The CDR3 loop spans 18 amino acids. J was trimmed by 0 bases and V by 2 bases; bases with no gene match: 10. The CDR3 DNA follows: TGTGCCAGCAGTTACAGTGGAAGCGGGACCCGCTCCTACAATGAGCAGTTCTTC. Translation: CASSYSGSGTRSYNEQFF.

The CDR3 loop is CASSQFGGSSYNEQFF. DNA of the CDR3: TGCGCCAGCAGCCAATTTGGCGGGAGCTCATACAATGAGCAGTTCTTC. V is TRBV4-3 and J is TRBJ2-1; 7 bases line up with TRBD2. Per the germline V gene, CDR1 is LGHNA and CDR2 is YSLEER. The CDR3 totals 16 residues. V lost 2 bases to trimming and J lost 4 bases; unmatched junction nucleotides: 8.

The chain couples TRBV10-3 to TRBJ2-1, with 14 bases matching TRBD2. The germline gives CDR1 ENHRY, CDR2 SYGVKD. V shed 3 bases, J shed 9 bases, and the junction held 7 bases outside the gene matches. The CDR3 is made up of 16 amino acids. The CDR3 protein is CAISDGTSGRRVEQFF. The CDR3 DNA is TGTGCCATCAGTGACGGGACTAGCGGGAGACGGGTTGAGCAGTTCTTC.

The chain links TRBV18 to TRBJ2-3; TRBD2 might be the D (6 bases). V lost 5 bases, J lost 0 bases, and 9 bases lay in between. CDR3 length equals 14 residues. Germline-derived CDR1 and CDR2 are KGHSH and LQKENI. Written as DNA, the CDR3 is TGTGCCAGCTCAACCCGGGGGAGCACAGATACGCAGTATTTT. It encodes CASSTRGSTDTQYF.

The CDR3: CASSRWTGEVSEQYF. In nucleotides, the CDR3 is TGTGCCAGCAGCAGATGGACAGGGGAGGTGAGCGAGCAGTACTTC. The V call is TRBV5-8, the J call TRBJ2-7; 9 bases match TRBD1. Germline V gene lookup returns CDR1 SGHTS and CDR2 YDEGEE. The CDR3 runs 15 residues. Trimming removed 4 bases from V and 6 bases from J; junction bases left unmatched: 11.

The V call is TRBV11-2, the J call TRBJ2-5; TRBD2 agrees at 7 bases. Germline assignment: CDR1 SGHAT and CDR2 FQNNGV. The CDR3 is made up of 14 amino acids. Trimming cost V 3 bases and J 5 bases; bases outside gene matches: 6. CDR3 protein: CASSFRLAGETQYF. As DNA, the CDR3 is TGTGCCAGCAGCTTCCGACTAGCTGGGGAGACCCAGTACTTC. The whole variable domain, filled in from reference TRBV11-2 and TRBJ2-5, reads EAGVAQSPRYKIIEKRQSVAFWCNPISGHATLYWYQQILGQGPKLLIQFQNNGVVDDSQLPKDRFSAERLKGVDSTLKIQPAKLEDSAVYLCASSFRLAGETQYFGPGTRLLVL.

The chain links TRBV9 to TRBJ2-3; the D gene is possibly TRBD2 (5 bases). CDR1 is SGDLS and CDR2 is YYNGEE in the germline V gene. Trimming pared 3 bases from V and 0 bases from J, leaving 11 bases between. CDR3 size: 15 residues. The CDR3 DNA sequence: TGTGCCAGCAGCGGCGGACTCACTAGCACAGATACGCAGTATTTT. Translation: CASSGGLTSTDTQYF.

This clone was detected only a few times. Other DNA sequences of this sample code for an identical CDR3. V and J are TRBV6-1 and TRBJ1-1; D perhaps matches TRBD1 (5 bases). CDR1 is MNHNS and CDR2 is SASEGT in the germline V gene. Trimming stripped 6 bases from V and 5 bases from J, with 16 bases between. The CDR3 covers 14 residues. The CDR3: CASSVQGVGTEAFF. In DNA form, the CDR3 reads TGTGCCAGCAGCGTTCAGGGAGTTGGGACTGAAGCTTTCTTT.

The rearrangement links TRBV7-3 to TRBJ2-2, with TRBD2 as a possible D gene (6 bases). The CDR3 extends over 15 amino acids. Germline CDR1 reads SGHTA; CDR2 reads FQGTGA. Trimming took off 5 bases at V and 4 bases at J, with 14 bases between the two ends. The DNA of the CDR3 is TGTGCCAGCAGCCCCCACCGGGAGTTCACCGGGGAGCTGTTTTTT. This sequence encodes CASSPHREFTGELFF.